The 25 T cell receptor beta chains below come from one sample, sequenced in a study of T-cell memory formation after mild COVID-19. Via MiXCR, TCRdb re-called the 5' RACE reads, giving one row per CDR3 protein. The sample has hundreds of thousands of distinct CDR3 sequences, about 13% seen once. Sequencing input: PBMCs or a T cell subset sorted from them (not recorded which). These TCRs come from a man younger than 30 who had mild COVID-19 (a few samples of this study predate the infection). Cell type and time point are not known.

This clonotype was counted a few times. The chain links TRBV28 to TRBJ2-2; tentative D call: TRBD2 (5 bases). The CDR3 has 13 residues. The germline gives CDR1 MDHEN, CDR2 SYDVKM. V was cut by 10 bases and J by 1 base, with 10 bases left in between. The CDR3 reads CAITGWNTGELFF. CDR3 DNA sequence: TGTGCCATAACGGGATGGAACACCGGGGAGCTGTTTTTT.

There are a few counts of this clonotype. The rearrangement links TRBV7-8 to TRBJ1-4, with 8 bases lining up with TRBD1. V lost 5 bases, J lost 3 bases, and 8 bases stayed unmatched. CDR1 is SGHVS, CDR2 FQNEAQ, per germline. The CDR3 runs to 16 residues. Here the CDR3 reads CASSPGQGPANEKLFF. The CDR3 DNA reads as TGTGCCAGCAGCCCTGGACAGGGTCCGGCTAATGAAAAACTGTTTTTT.

This clonotype was recorded many times. This chain joins TRBV6-5 and TRBJ1-2; 7 bases match TRBD1. J gave up 4 bases and V 2 bases, and 16 bases lay outside the gene matches. The germline V gene has CDR1 MNHEY and CDR2 SVGAGI. The CDR3 sequence is 18 residues long. CDR3 coding DNA: TGTGCCAGCAGTTACCACCCCCCGGGACAGCCCCGTGGCTATGGCTACACCTTC. It encodes CASSYHPPGQPRGYGYTF.

The J gene is TRBJ2-5, the V gene TRBV5-6; no reliable D call. CDR3 length: 14 amino acids. Germline V gene sequence: CDR1 SGHDT, CDR2 YYEEEE. Trimming removed 1 base at V and 4 bases at J, with 11 bases between. Here the CDR3 reads CASSLRLSLETQYF. The CDR3 nucleotides are TGTGCCAGCAGCTTGCGCCTCAGTTTAGAGACCCAGTACTTC.

This chain uses TRBV2 with TRBJ1-2; possible D gene TRBD1, 5 bases. The V end was cut by 8 bases, the J end by 1 base, with 14 bases between. Germline assignment: CDR1 SNHLY and CDR2 FYNNEI. CDR3 length: 14 residues. CDR3 protein: CASAPPGFNYGYTF. DNA for the CDR3: TGTGCCAGCGCCCCCCCAGGGTTTAACTATGGCTACACCTTC.

This clonotype was observed a handful of times. The J gene is TRBJ2-7, the V gene TRBV6-6, with 8 nucleotides matching TRBD1. V lost 9 bases to trimming and J lost 2 bases; unmatched junction nucleotides: 6. CDR3 length: 13 residues. From germline, CDR1 is MNHNY and CDR2 SVGAGI (reference sequence). CDR3 residues: CASGGQATYEQYF. CDR3 nucleotide sequence: TGTGCCAGTGGGGGACAGGCAACCTACGAGCAGTACTTC.

The rearrangement links TRBV7-9 to TRBJ2-4; TRBD2 aligns across 11 bases. The CDR3 is 13 amino acids. V lost 4 bases, J lost 12 bases, and 5 bases stayed unmatched. Germline CDR1 is SEHNR and CDR2 is FQNEAQ (reference sequence). CDR3 protein: CASSSGLAGTQYF. CDR3 nucleotides: TGTGCCAGCAGCTCCGGACTAGCGGGTACTCAGTACTTC.

The rearrangement uses TRBV12-3 or TRBV12-4 and TRBJ2-7; 11 bases line up with TRBD2. Trimming took 6 bases from V and 3 from J; bases not matched to a gene: 7. The CDR3 is 15 residues long. The CDR3 loop reads CASSPRLAGNYEQYF. CDR3 bases: TGTGCCAGCAGCCCCCGACTAGCGGGGAACTACGAGCAGTACTTC.

Concerning this clonotype: A clone one base away is much larger, so this may be a read error. The rearrangement links TRBV7-2 to TRBJ2-7; D not resolved. V dropped 5 bases and J dropped 2 bases, with 10 bases sitting between them. The CDR3 totals 13 residues. Per germline, CDR1 SGHTA and CDR2 FQGNSA. CDR3: CASSILGAYEQYF. As DNA, the CDR3 is TGTGCCAGCAGCATACTTGGTGCCTACGAGCAGTACTTC.

This clonotype was seen more than once but under ten times. This chain uses TRBV5-1 with TRBJ2-4; perhaps TRBD1 as D (7 bases). The CDR3 totals 15 residues. The V gene's germline CDR1 is SGHRS and CDR2 YFSETQ. Trimming cost V 4 bases and J 7 bases, with 18 bases left between them. The chain's CDR3 is CASSEPGGFRNIQYF. CDR3 coding DNA: TGCGCCAGCAGCGAACCAGGGGGGTTCAGGAACATTCAGTACTTC.

The sample holds a few counts of this clonotype. The V call is TRBV12-3 or TRBV12-4, the J call TRBJ2-1; 8 bases align to TRBD1. With 5 bases clipped from V and 5 bases from J, the junction kept 2 bases outside the gene matches. The CDR3 runs 13 residues. CDR3 nucleotide sequence: TGTGCCAGCAGTACGGGACAGGACAATGAGCAGTTCTTC. This sequence encodes CASSTGQDNEQFF.

This clonotype was detected a few times. V usage is TRBV12-3 or TRBV12-4 and J usage is TRBJ2-1; 12 bases fit TRBD2. CDR3 length equals 12 residues. V shed 4 bases and J 12 bases; nucleotides not matched to a gene: 1. CDR3 sequence (DNA): TGTGCCAGCAGTTGGGGACTAGCGGGGCAGTTCTTC. It encodes CASSWGLAGQFF.

This clonotype came up a few times. V is TRBV20-1 and J is TRBJ1-1; D ambiguous. Trimming cost V 2 bases and J 7 bases, with 5 bases left between them. This CDR3 comprises 10 residues. Germline CDR1 is DFQATT and CDR2 is SNEGSKA (reference sequence). The CDR3 DNA is TGCAGTGCTAGAATGCTTGAAGCTTTCTTT. Its translation is CSARMLEAFF.

The J gene is TRBJ2-7, the V gene TRBV12-5; possible D gene TRBD1, 6 bases. CDR1 and CDR2 (germline): LGHNT, FRNRAP. V gave up 1 base and J gave up 4 bases, with 11 bases separating them. This CDR3 is built from 14 residues. Here the CDR3 reads CASGLGQAVYEQYF. CDR3 sequence (DNA): TGTGCTAGTGGTTTGGGACAGGCGGTATACGAGCAGTACTTC.

The V and J genes are TRBV10-2 and TRBJ2-5, with a tentative D call TRBD2 (5 bases). The CDR3 has 14 amino acids. V was trimmed by 6 bases and J by 5 bases, leaving 16 bases between them. CDR1 and CDR2 (germline): WSHSY, SAAADI. CDR3 bases: TGCGCCAGCAGACCTGCGGCGGGCGGCGAGACCCAGTACTTC. Encoded protein: CASRPAAGGETQYF.

The V call is TRBV5-1, the J call TRBJ1-4; D remains unclear. This CDR3 contains 14 residues. The ends were cut back, 0 bases at V and 5 bases at J, with 8 bases in the middle. Germline assignment: CDR1 SGHRS and CDR2 YFSETQ. The CDR3 protein is CASSLAAGNEKLFF. The CDR3 DNA follows: TGCGCCAGCAGCTTGGCCGCAGGAAATGAAAAACTGTTTTTT.

CDR3 sequence (DNA): TGTGCCAGCAGTGTGGGTGTGAATCAGCCCCAGCATTTT. Protein sequence: CASSVGVNQPQHF. V usage is TRBV2 and J usage is TRBJ1-5; unclear D gene. Germline V gene sequence: CDR1 SNHLY, CDR2 FYNNEI. V lost 4 bases and J 4 bases, leaving 8 bases between the germline ends. The CDR3 has 13 residues.

J is TRBJ2-7 and V is TRBV18; 7 positions match TRBD1. Germline CDR1 reads KGHSH; CDR2 reads LQKENI. The V and J ends lost 9 bases and 1 base, in that order; junction bases with no gene match: 6. The CDR3 totals 13 residues. The DNA for the CDR3 is TGTGCCAGTGACTCGGGACAGTCCTACGAGCAGTACTTC. Protein sequence: CASDSGQSYEQYF.

V and J are TRBV7-2 and TRBJ2-2, with D possibly matching TRBD1 (5 bases). Germline lookup yields CDR1 SGHTA and CDR2 FQGNSA. There are 14 residues in the CDR3. V lost 3 bases and J 10 bases, leaving 15 bases between the germline ends. The CDR3 here is CASSFGAQDLELFF. The CDR3, as DNA: TGTGCCAGCAGCTTTGGTGCACAGGATTTGGAGCTGTTTTTT. The variable domain in full, with the rest retrieved from reference TRBV7-2 and TRBJ2-2, is GAGVSQSPSNKVTEKGKDVELRCDPISGHTALYWYRQSLGQGLEFLIYFQGNSAPDKSGLPSDRFSAERTGGSVSTLTIQRTQQEDSAVYLCASSFGAQDLELFFGEGSRLTVL.

The chain uses TRBV7-9 and TRBJ1-1; D unclear. Trimming took 5 bases from V and 5 from J, leaving 9 bases between them. CDR1 is SEHNR and CDR2 is FQNEAQ in the germline V gene (reference sequence). The CDR3 sequence is 12 residues long. In nucleotides, the CDR3 is TGTGCCAGCAGCCAAGACCTTACTGAAGCTTTCTTT. Translation: CASSQDLTEAFF. Variable domain in full (rest from reference TRBV7-9 and TRBJ1-1): DTGVSQNPRHKITKRGQNVTFRCDPISEHNRLYWYRQTLGQGPEFLTYFQNEAQLEKSRLLSDRFSAERPKGSFSTLEIQRTEQGDSAMYLCASSQDLTEAFFGQGTRLTVV.

This clonotype was picked up many times. The rearrangement joins TRBV7-9 to TRBJ2-3; D may be TRBD1 or TRBD2 (5 bases each). This CDR3 is 14 amino acids long. V was trimmed by 1 base and J by 2 bases, leaving 7 bases between them. The germline gives CDR1 SEHNR, CDR2 FQNEAQ (reference sequence). The CDR3 here is CASSLGGVTDTQYF. The DNA of the CDR3 is TGTGCCAGCAGCTTAGGAGGGGTCACAGATACGCAGTATTTT.

The chain is built from TRBV5-1 and TRBJ2-1, with 9 bases lining up with TRBD1. V shed 3 bases, J shed 5 bases, and the junction held 15 bases outside the gene matches. Germline lookup yields CDR1 SGHRS and CDR2 YFSETQ. The CDR3 loop spans 18 amino acids. This CDR3 reads CASSYGTGNPYANNEQFF. The DNA for the CDR3 is TGCGCCAGCAGCTACGGGACAGGGAATCCATACGCAAACAATGAGCAGTTCTTC.

This clonotype has a handful of counts. The rearrangement uses TRBV14 and TRBJ1-1, with a possible D match to TRBD1 (5 bases). CDR1 and CDR2 (germline): SGHDN, FVKESK. This CDR3 is 15 amino acids long. Trimming shortened V by 6 bases and J by 1 base, and 15 bases separated the two germline ends. The CDR3 sequence is CASSLLGGKNTEAFF. The CDR3 region has the DNA TGTGCCAGCAGTCTACTGGGGGGAAAGAACACTGAAGCTTTCTTT.

This clonotype was seen more than once but under ten times. The chain is built from TRBV15 and TRBJ2-5; unclear D gene. Looked up from germline, CDR1 is LNHNV and CDR2 is YYDKDF (reference sequence). Trimming removed 1 base from V and 5 bases from J, with 8 bases in between. The CDR3 totals 13 residues. The CDR3 sequence is CATSRVVRETQYF. As DNA, the CDR3 is TGTGCCACCAGCAGAGTTGTACGGGAGACCCAGTACTTC.

A few counts support this clonotype. V is TRBV5-4 and J is TRBJ2-2, with 8 bases aligning to TRBD2. J was trimmed by 3 bases and V by 4 bases; bases with no gene match: 8. The CDR3 spans 16 residues. Germline V lookup: CDR1 SGHNT, CDR2 YYREEE (reference sequence). This CDR3 reads CASSPRTGGHTGELFF. The CDR3, as DNA: TGTGCCAGCAGCCCGAGAACGGGGGGGCACACCGGGGAGCTGTTTTTT.